Presented here are 30 T cell receptor beta chains from one specimen sequenced in a study of Ad26.COV2.S vaccination and SARS-CoV-2 variants (dated by TCRdb to the early 2020s). Library method: the immunoSEQ multiplex PCR assay. The immuneACCESS repertoire file appears here via TCRdb, limited to in-frame rearrangements. These files lack a portion of the clones; in checked studies, under half of the deficit traces to unresolved V genes, and the cause of the others is not known. The sample contains more than 300,000 clones, about 88% of them found a single time. The ten largest clones take up roughly a tenth of the sample. Read against the paper, the sample's treatment or condition label means: 15 to 20 received Ad26.COV2.S at low or high dose, single or two shots; about 5 received placebo; per-sample allocation not given. Repertoires of vaccine and placebo recipients were sequenced from samples taken on day 63 after the first injection.

The material was peripheral blood, obtained in a trial of Ad26.COV2.S vaccine versus placebo. The origin of the receptors is a person aged 18 to 65 who received the Ad26.COV2.S COVID-19 vaccine or a placebo.

The rearrangement uses TRBV28 and TRBJ1-3; no firm D call. The length of the CDR3 is 15 residues. V lost 5 bases to trimming and J lost 8 bases, with 19 bases between them. Germline values: CDR1 MDHEN, CDR2 SYDVKM. The CDR3 loop reads CASSDGPPSMDTIYF. The CDR3 region has the DNA TGTGCCAGCAGTGATGGGCCACCGTCGATGGACACCATATATTTT.

V gene TRBV6-2 or TRBV6-3 combines with J gene TRBJ1-6, with TRBD1 matching 8 bases. In germline, CDR1 is MNHEY, CDR2 SVGEGT. The CDR3 is 15 residues long. Germline trimming cut 6 bases from V and 3 bases from J; bases unmatched to any gene: 4. The CDR3 coding sequence is TGTGCCAGCAGGTACGGGACAGGCTATAATTCACCCCTCCACTTT. It yields the protein CASRYGTGYNSPLHF.

This clone was seen only a few times. The chain joins TRBV3-1 (or the pseudogene TRBV3-2) to TRBJ1-6; possibly TRBD1 for D (6 bases). Trimming removed 5 bases at V and 7 bases at J, with 9 bases between. The CDR3 is 13 amino acids. The germline gives CDR1 LGHDT, CDR2 YNNKEL (reference sequence). The CDR3 is CASSRGINSPLHF. CDR3 coding DNA: TGTGCCAGCAGCAGGGGGATAAATTCACCCCTCCACTTT.

In DNA form, the CDR3 reads TGTGCCAGCAGCTTGGGACGCAACAGGGTAGGCAATGAGCAGTTCTTC. Its protein product is CASSLGRNRVGNEQFF. The rearrangement uses TRBV11-3 and TRBJ2-1; a possible D gene is TRBD1 (6 bases). V shed 3 bases and J shed 6 bases, with 18 bases lying between them. The CDR3 runs 16 residues. From germline, CDR1 is SGHNT and CDR2 YENEEA. Full variable domain (remainder filled in from reference TRBV11-3 and TRBJ2-1): EAGVVQSPRYKIIEKKQPVAFWCNPISGHNTLYWYLQNLGQGPELLIRYENEEAVDDSQLPKDRFSAERLKGVDSTLKIQPAELGDSAVYLCASSLGRNRVGNEQFFGPGTRLTVL.

Worth noting for this clone: Other nucleotide sequences from this sample produce the same CDR3. The chain joins TRBV12-3 or TRBV12-4 to TRBJ2-7; no firm D call. The V end lost 2 bases, the J end lost 1 base, and 3 bases lay between the germline ends. The CDR3 totals 12 residues. The CDR3 DNA is TGTGCCAGCAGTTTAAGATCCTACGAGCAGTACTTC. This translates into CASSLRSYEQYF.

The chain carries TRBV28 and TRBJ2-4; D remains ambiguous. The germline CDR1 and CDR2 sequences are MDHEN and SYDVKM. The CDR3 is made up of 12 amino acids. The V end was cut by 3 bases, the J end by 9 bases, with 9 bases between. Here the CDR3 reads CASSFEEGIQYF. The DNA for the CDR3 is TGTGCCAGCAGTTTCGAAGAAGGCATTCAGTACTTC.

The chain employs TRBV5-4 and TRBJ2-1; TRBD2 matches 8 bases. CDR1 is SGHNT and CDR2 is YYREEE in the germline V gene (reference sequence). The V and J ends lost 3 bases and 8 bases, in that order; junction bases with no gene match: 10. CDR3 length equals 15 residues. The CDR3 protein is CASSSGGGTKDEQFF. CDR3 nucleotide sequence: TGTGCCAGCAGCTCAGGCGGGGGGACCAAAGATGAGCAGTTCTTC.

The V gene is TRBV5-1, the J gene TRBJ2-6; 9 nucleotides align to TRBD1. Germline loops: CDR1 SGHRS, CDR2 YFSETQ. The CDR3 is 17 amino acids. V was pared by 2 bases and J by 3 bases, with 6 bases of the junction left unmatched. As DNA, the CDR3 is TGCGCCAGCAGCTTTACAGGGGGCGGAGGTGGGGCCAACGTCCTGACTTTC. Encoded protein: CASSFTGGGGGANVLTF. Supplemented by reference TRBV5-1 and TRBJ2-6, the full variable domain reads KAGVTQTPRYLIKTRGQQVTLSCSPISGHRSVSWYQQTPGQGLQFLFEYFSETQRNKGNFPGRFSGRQFSNSRSEMNVSTLELGDSALYLCASSFTGGGGGANVLTFGAGSRLTVL.

The chain carries TRBV25-1 and TRBJ2-5, with D unclear. Germline assignment: CDR1 MGHDK and CDR2 SYGVNS. V dropped 4 bases and J dropped 0 bases, with 9 bases sitting between them. The CDR3 is 14 amino acids. The CDR3 here is CASSGWTHQETQYF. The CDR3 nucleotides read TGTGCCAGCAGTGGCTGGACCCACCAAGAGACCCAGTACTTC. The variable domain in full, with the rest retrieved from reference TRBV25-1 and TRBJ2-5, is EADIYQTPRYLVIGTGKKITLECSQTMGHDKMYWYQQDPGMELHLIHYSYGVNSTEKGDLSSESTVSRIRTEHFPLTLESARPSHTSQYLCASSGWTHQETQYFGPGTRLLVL.

J is TRBJ2-1 and V is TRBV10-3; the D gene is possibly TRBD2 (6 bases). V lost 0 bases, J lost 4 bases, and 16 bases lay in between. This CDR3 is built from 17 residues. Germline V lookup: CDR1 ENHRY, CDR2 SYGVKD. The CDR3 region has the DNA TGTGCCATCAGTGAGTCGAGGAGGGACCACCTATACAATGAGCAGTTCTTC. Encoded protein: CAISESRRDHLYNEQFF.

This clone came up once. The chain is built from TRBV3-1 (or the pseudogene TRBV3-2) and TRBJ1-2; TRBD1 matches 7 bases. The CDR3 has 15 amino acids. Losses at the gene ends were 6 bases for V and 1 base for J; bases not matched to a gene: 8. Looked up from germline, CDR1 is LGHDT and CDR2 is YNNKEL (reference sequence). CDR3 nucleotides: TGTGCCAGCAGGGTCAGGGCAGGGGGTAACTATGGCTACACCTTC. It specifies CASRVRAGGNYGYTF.

The CDR3 coding sequence is TGTGCCAGCAGCTTCGGACAGGGCAGGAACACTGAAGCTTTCTTT. The encoded protein is CASSFGQGRNTEAFF. V gene TRBV7-8 combines with J gene TRBJ1-1, with 8 nucleotides matching TRBD1. The CDR3 sequence is 15 residues long. With V trimmed by 3 bases and J by 1 base, 4 bases remained unmatched. The V gene's germline CDR1 is SGHVS and CDR2 FQNEAQ.

This chain joins TRBV3-1 (or the pseudogene TRBV3-2) and TRBJ2-2; weak D call: TRBD2 (6 bases). Germline assignment: CDR1 LGHDT and CDR2 YNNKEL (reference sequence). The CDR3 runs to 16 residues. V was trimmed by 2 bases and J by 6 bases, leaving 16 bases between them. In nucleotides, the CDR3 is TGTGCCAGCAGCCAACTGGGGGGAAGTTTGGCCGGGGAGCTGTTTTTT. Translating gives CASSQLGGSLAGELFF.

This chain links TRBV28 with TRBJ2-7; 7 bases fit TRBD1. Looked up from germline, CDR1 is MDHEN and CDR2 is SYDVKM. The J segment lost 5 bases and the V segment lost 8 bases, leaving 12 bases of the junction unmatched. This CDR3 contains 14 residues. DNA of the CDR3: TGTGCCAGCCTTTTGGACAGGCTAGGTAACGAGCAGTACTTC. Protein sequence: CASLLDRLGNEQYF.

This sequence joins TRBV5-6 and TRBJ2-7, with 11 bases fitting TRBD1. This CDR3 has 14 residues. J gave up 5 bases and V 4 bases, and 5 bases lay outside the gene matches. Germline assignment: CDR1 SGHDT and CDR2 YYEEEE. The CDR3 DNA reads as TGTGCCAGCAGCCGGACAGGGGGCCGAGACGAGCAGTACTTC. Residues: CASSRTGGRDEQYF.

The rearrangement joins TRBV5-1 to TRBJ2-1; TRBD2 agrees at 11 bases. The CDR3 consists of 16 residues. Looked up from germline, CDR1 is SGHRS and CDR2 is YFSETQ. The V segment lost 0 bases and the J segment 9 bases; nucleotides outside the gene matches: 8. CDR3 nucleotide sequence: TGCGCCAGCAGCTTGGAGGTAGCGGGAGGGCCGAGTGAGCAGTTCTTC. It specifies CASSLEVAGGPSEQFF.

This clone has just one count. The chain links TRBV4-1 to TRBJ1-1; D remains unclear. V lost 4 bases to trimming and J lost 4 bases, with 16 bases between them. CDR3 size: 15 residues. The germline CDR1 and CDR2 sequences are MGHRA and YSYEKL. In DNA, the CDR3 is TGCGCCAGCAGCCGGAGGAACACCGGAGGCACTGAAGCTTTCTTT. Amino acid sequence: CASSRRNTGGTEAFF.

The chain couples TRBV13 to TRBJ1-1, with D perhaps matching TRBD1 (5 bases). V lost 5 bases, J lost 7 bases, and 20 bases lay in between. This CDR3 has 15 residues. In germline, CDR1 is PRHDT, CDR2 FYEKMQ (reference sequence). The CDR3 DNA reads TGTGCCAGCAGCCTTACCGTCAGGGATGGAAGTGAAGCTTTCTTT. It translates to CASSLTVRDGSEAFF.

This rearrangement joins TRBV11-3 to TRBJ2-7; D unclear. Between the trimmed V and J ends, which lost 1 base and 2 bases, there was a span of 6 bases. This CDR3 has 13 residues. Germline lookup yields CDR1 SGHNT and CDR2 YENEEA. The CDR3 bases are TGTGCCAGCAGCTTAGGCGGTACCTACGAGCAGTACTTC. Protein sequence: CASSLGGTYEQYF.

This clone came up once. This rearrangement joins TRBV28 to TRBJ2-7; 7 bases map to TRBD1. Germline lookup yields CDR1 MDHEN and CDR2 SYDVKM. Trimming took 7 bases from V and 4 from J; bases not matched to a gene: 25. The CDR3 totals 19 residues. CDR3 DNA: TGTGCCAGCAAAGCACAGAGATATTTGACAGGGTTCGGCCTATACGAGCAGTACTTC. Protein sequence: CASKAQRYLTGFGLYEQYF.

The CDR3 protein is CASRGGGMYEQYF. In DNA, the CDR3 is TGTGCCAGCAGAGGTGGCGGCATGTACGAGCAGTACTTC. The chain recombines TRBV6-6 with TRBJ2-7; D gene ambiguous. Trimming shortened V by 6 bases and J by 4 bases, and 13 bases separated the two germline ends. The length of the CDR3 is 13 residues. Germline V CDR1 and CDR2: MNHNY, SVGAGI (reference sequence).

The gene calls are TRBV19 and TRBJ1-2, with D hard to call. Germline assignment: CDR1 LNHDA and CDR2 SQIVND (reference sequence). V was shortened by 2 bases and J by 4 bases, with 11 bases between the two germline ends. This CDR3 region has 14 residues. CDR3 in DNA: TGTGCCAGTAGTATATCGGCAGGAATCTATGGCTACACCTTC. This codes for CASSISAGIYGYTF.

This chain connects TRBV4-2 to TRBJ1-1; possibly TRBD1 for D (6 bases). The CDR3 has 16 amino acids. The V and J ends lost 2 bases and 3 bases respectively, with 16 bases between them. Germline CDR1 is LGHNA and CDR2 is YNFKEQ. The CDR3, as DNA: TGTGCCAGCAGCCAACCCTCTAGCGGGGGGCACACTGAAGCTTTCTTT. Protein: CASSQPSSGGHTEAFF.

As for this clone: The same CDR3 also results from other DNA sequences found in this sample. The chain employs TRBV18 and TRBJ2-7, with TRBD1 identical over 7 bases. The ends lost 1 base at V and 2 bases at J; junction bases unmatched: 2. Germline CDR1 is KGHSH and CDR2 is LQKENI. The CDR3 is made up of 14 amino acids. CDR3 DNA sequence: TGTGCCAGCTCACCACGACAGGGAACCTACGAGCAGTACTTC. Amino acid sequence: CASSPRQGTYEQYF.

DNA of the CDR3: TGTGCCAGCAGCGCGGGGGACGGACTATTGTCCTACGAGCAGTACTTC. This sequence encodes CASSAGDGLLSYEQYF. This sequence joins TRBV9 and TRBJ2-7; D is possibly TRBD2 (6 bases). This CDR3 region has 16 residues. V shed 3 bases and J shed 1 base, with 17 bases lying between them. Germline V gene lookup returns CDR1 SGDLS and CDR2 YYNGEE.

The chain employs TRBV14 and TRBJ2-1, with D possibly TRBD2 on 6 matching bases. V was shortened by 6 bases and J by 8 bases, with 17 bases between the two germline ends. Per the germline V gene, CDR1 is SGHDN and CDR2 is FVKESK. This CDR3 is built from 14 residues. The chain's CDR3 is CASSHSGTLHEQFF. The CDR3 DNA reads TGTGCCAGCAGTCATTCCGGGACTCTCCATGAGCAGTTCTTC.

This chain connects TRBV12-3 or TRBV12-4 to TRBJ2-2; weak D call: TRBD2 (6 bases). This CDR3 is 13 amino acids long. V was trimmed by 3 bases and J by 5 bases, leaving 7 bases between them. CDR3 loop: CASSFRETGELFF. The CDR3 coding sequence is TGTGCCAGCAGTTTCCGGGAGACCGGGGAGCTGTTTTTT.

This rearrangement joins TRBV5-6 to TRBJ2-1; D tentatively reads TRBD1 or TRBD2 (6 bases each). Germline assignment: CDR1 SGHDT and CDR2 YYEEEE. CDR3 size: 15 residues. The V end lost 0 bases, the J end lost 8 bases, and 15 bases lay between the germline ends. The CDR3 is CASSLVRGRNHEQFF. CDR3 nucleotide sequence: TGTGCCAGCAGCTTGGTTCGGGGGCGCAACCATGAGCAGTTCTTC.

This CDR3 reads CASSLSEDRGSYSPLHF. The CDR3 DNA reads TGCGCCAGCAGCTTGAGCGAAGATAGAGGGTCTTATTCACCCCTCCACTTT. The J gene is TRBJ1-6, the V gene TRBV5-1, with D unclear. The CDR3 is 17 amino acids. V lost 1 base, J lost 8 bases, and 19 bases lay in between. Germline-derived CDR1 and CDR2 are SGHRS and YFSETQ.

V gene TRBV18 combines with J gene TRBJ1-4; D unclear. The CDR3 totals 15 residues. CDR1 is KGHSH, CDR2 LQKENI, per germline. Trimming left V 4 bases short and J 0 bases short, with 9 bases between. The CDR3: CASSRLGTTNEKLFF. For the CDR3, the DNA is TGTGCCAGCTCACGGCTTGGAACAACTAATGAAAAACTGTTTTTT.